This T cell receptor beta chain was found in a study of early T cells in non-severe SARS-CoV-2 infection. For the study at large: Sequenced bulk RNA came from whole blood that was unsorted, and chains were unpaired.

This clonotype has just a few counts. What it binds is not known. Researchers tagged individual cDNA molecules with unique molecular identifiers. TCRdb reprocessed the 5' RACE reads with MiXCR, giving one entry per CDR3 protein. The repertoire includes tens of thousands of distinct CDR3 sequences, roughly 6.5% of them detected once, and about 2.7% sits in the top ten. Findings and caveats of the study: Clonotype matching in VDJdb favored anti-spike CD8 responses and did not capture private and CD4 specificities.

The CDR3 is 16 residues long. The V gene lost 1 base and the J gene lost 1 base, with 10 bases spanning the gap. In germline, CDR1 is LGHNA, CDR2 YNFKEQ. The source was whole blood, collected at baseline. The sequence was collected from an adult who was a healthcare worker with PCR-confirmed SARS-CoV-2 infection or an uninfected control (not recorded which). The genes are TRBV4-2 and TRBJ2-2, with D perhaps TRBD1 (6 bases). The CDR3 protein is CASSQGEQGNTGELFF. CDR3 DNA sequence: TGTGCCAGCAGCCAAGGGGAACAGGGGAACACCGGGGAGCTGTTTTTT.